This T cell receptor beta chain originates from a study of shared clonotypes between healthy human individuals. Assay used: immunoSEQ multiplex PCR; TCRdb lists only in-frame clones, some missing. The table shows over 2,000,000 clones, with around 93% occurring only once. CDR3 length equals 13 residues. With 11 bases removed from V and 6 bases from J, the gap between germline ends came to 17 bases. The germline V gene has CDR1 SGHNT and CDR2 YENEEA. CD8 cells regarded as naive lacked CD45RO, were positively chosen for CCR7, and omitted terminally differentiated effector memory CD45RA+ cells. The chain carries TRBV11-3 and TRBJ2-1; D may match TRBD1 or TRBD2 (6 bases each). Sample: naive CD8+ T cells from PBMCs. The TCR originated in a man aged 18 to 29 in good health. Some clones in this sample may be carry-over from other donors' samples. The CDR3 here is CACGVGGGNEQFF. For the CDR3, the DNA is TGTGCCTGTGGGGTCGGAGGGGGCAATGAGCAGTTCTTC.